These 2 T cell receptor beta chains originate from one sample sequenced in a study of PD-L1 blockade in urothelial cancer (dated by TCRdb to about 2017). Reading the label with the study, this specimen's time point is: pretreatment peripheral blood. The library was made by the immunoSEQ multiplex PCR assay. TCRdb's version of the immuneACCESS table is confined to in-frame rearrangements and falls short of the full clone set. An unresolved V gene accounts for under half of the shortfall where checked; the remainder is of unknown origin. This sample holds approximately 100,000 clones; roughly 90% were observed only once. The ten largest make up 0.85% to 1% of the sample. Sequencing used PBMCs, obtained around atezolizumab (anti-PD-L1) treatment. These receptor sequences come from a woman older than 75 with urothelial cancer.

Here the CDR3 DNA reads TGTGCCAGTAGTAAGGCCCCCAGGGGCAATCAGCCCCAGCATTTT. Its protein is CASSKAPRGNQPQHF. The chain recombines TRBV19 with TRBJ1-5, with TRBD1 as a possible D gene (5 bases). V was trimmed by 4 bases and J by 2 bases, leaving 12 bases between them. The CDR3 extends over 15 amino acids. Germline values: CDR1 LNHDA, CDR2 SQIVND (reference sequence).

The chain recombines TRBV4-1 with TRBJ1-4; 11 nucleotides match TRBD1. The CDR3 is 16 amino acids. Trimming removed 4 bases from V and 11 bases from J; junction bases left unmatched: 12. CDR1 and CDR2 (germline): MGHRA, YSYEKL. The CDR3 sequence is CASSPTAGQGAGKLFF. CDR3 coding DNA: TGCGCCAGCAGCCCCACGGCCGGACAGGGGGCTGGCAAACTGTTTTTT.